This T cell receptor beta chain came from a study of PD-1 blockade in classical Hodgkin lymphoma. Across the whole study: Every 2 weeks, patients had 3 mg/kg nivolumab intravenously.

The germline CDR1 and CDR2 sequences are MDHEN and SYDVKM. Trimming took off 10 bases at V and 2 bases at J, with 12 bases between the two ends. This CDR3 has 13 residues. Details on this clone: Its specificity is unknown.

The method was immunoSEQ multiplex PCR; TCRdb's version includes in-frame clones alone and lacks a portion of them. The sample has 90,000 to 100,000 clones; roughly 89% are singletons. Each patient's relapse followed autologous stem cell transplantation, and brentuximab vedotin exposure varied. Study-wide results and limits: Later analyses included only patients treated at least 1 year post-ASCT.

The source is a human donor with classical Hodgkin lymphoma. Specimen: peripheral blood mononuclear cells (PBMCs), collected at baseline. The J gene is TRBJ2-1, the V gene TRBV28, with D perhaps matching TRBD2 (6 bases). CDR3: CATRAGPYNEQFF. In nucleotides, the CDR3 is TGTGCCACCAGGGCGGGACCCTACAATGAGCAGTTCTTC.